The sequence of this T cell receptor beta chain was determined in a study of STAT3 mutations in large granular lymphocyte leukemia. The wider study: More than half of T-LGLL patients received immunosuppressive therapy. Study outcomes and limitations: Every T-LGLL patient had at least one immunodominant TCRbeta clonotype.

About this clone itself: Its antigen remains unidentified.

Here immunoSEQ multiplex PCR was the method, and the copy in TCRdb shows in-frame clones only, minus some. The data show approximately 5,000 clones, with around four fifths seen just once and roughly 84% held by the top ten. This clonotype was sampled from a man aged 40-55 years with T-cell large granular lymphocyte leukemia. Some clones in this sample may be carry-over from other donors' samples. Sample: peripheral blood mononuclear cells.

CDR3 in DNA: TGTGCCATCAGTGAGGTCCTAGCGGGAGATAAGAATGAGCAGTTCTTC. It is translated as CAISEVLAGDKNEQFF. V gene TRBV10-3 combines with J gene TRBJ2-1, with TRBD2 identical over 10 bases. Germline trimming cut 2 bases from V and 7 bases from J; bases unmatched to any gene: 8. Germline V gene sequence: CDR1 ENHRY, CDR2 SYGVKD. The CDR3 runs to 16 residues.